The present T cell receptor beta chain was sequenced within a study of cytomegalovirus exposure and HLA in healthy donors (dated by TCRdb to about 2017). A note on the overall study: In an earlier analysis of around 540 of the donors, around 300 Gb of sequence data and 100 million or so unique TCR beta sequences from about 179 million T cells were reported. Besides the first cohort of roughly 700 subjects, a separate validation cohort made up of 120 different subjects was used. Of the approximately 400 genotyped donors, 65% to 90% were placed in the genetic ancestry cluster associated with self-reported Caucasian donors. In a later genetic analysis, genome-wide SNP genotypes for about 60% of the 666 donors were used, and that subset was treated as a discovery cohort. Donor age, sex, ethnicity and CMV serostatus were collected together with the repertoire data. To study patterns of TCR occurrence, a later analysis re-analyzed previously published TCR beta repertoires from several hundred donors and added high-resolution HLA genotyping. Rather than using new phenotypic data, the later analysis identified candidate immune exposures from TCR beta sequences and from how often those sequences occurred across donors. Among around 400 genotyped donors of the cohort, an average of about 220,000 unique TCR beta nucleotide sequences was sequenced per donor, of which about 18% were non-productive. An earlier analysis of roughly 580 of the donors used high-throughput TCR beta sequencing to judge whether each TCR beta V gene segment behaved as functional or pseudogenic. The study aimed to test whether cataloging public T cell receptors could reveal signatures of past pathogen exposure. Both class I and class II loci were covered by HLA typing, at four-digit resolution. The number of typed donors differed by locus: roughly 629-640 for A, B, C, DRB1 and DQB1; approximately 520 for DQA1; approximately 600 for DPA1; and some 450 for DPB1. Approximately 300 gigabases of sequencing data and approximately 93 million unique TCR sequences were included in an early release covering 550 to 800 HLA-typed donors. Several DR-DQ haplotypes were handled as single units for association and clustering, since linkage in the cohort was strong. All discovery cohort repertoires had been generated on a single sequencing platform. Using immunosequencing, the study profiled T cell repertoires from 640 or so subjects and related those repertoires to cytomegalovirus serostatus. To predict cytomegalovirus infection status, the study brought together high-throughput TCR immunosequencing, statistical association of individual TCRs with disease status, and machine learning.

The library came from the immunoSEQ multiplex PCR assay. A mixture of 60 forward primers for TCR Vbeta segments and 13 reverse primers for TCR Jbeta segments was used in the multiplex PCR. The CDR3 region of rearranged TCR beta genes was amplified from genomic DNA by a multiplex PCR assay. The amplified TCR beta libraries were sequenced on the Illumina HiSeq System as 87-base-pair reads. The authors processed their data as follows. Across the roughly 640 repertoires, a later analysis counted approximately 75 million unique TCR beta chains, 9 million to 14 million of which were shared by at least two donors. To remove PCR and sequencing errors, raw reads were error-corrected and collapsed into unique sequences using a nearest-neighbor algorithm that merged closely related sequences. Alignment of CDR3 sequences to IMGT reference sequences was used to assign V, D and J gene segments. For a sequence to be retained, a match of at least six nucleotides was required to both a V gene segment and a J gene segment. Rearrangements were classified as productive when the CDR3 lacked stop codons and remained in frame with V and J, and all other rearrangements were classified as non-productive. CDR3 was defined by IMGT convention, running from the second conserved V-encoded cysteine to the conserved J-encoded phenylalanine. The earlier analysis of fewer than 700 of the donors excluded sequences that lacked an unambiguous match to a single V gene segment. An earlier analysis of some 610 of the donors called V segments functional above 56.7% productive rearrangements and segregating when the between-donor standard deviation exceeded 5%. A statistical classification framework was developed to diagnose cytomegalovirus status using the catalog of TCR beta chain sequences. In a later analysis, TCR nucleotide sequences were compared against IMGT/GENE-DB human TR gene sequences so that V and J genes could be assigned. In a later analysis, CDR3 sequences and most-parsimonious VDJ recombination scenarios were assigned using the TCRdist pipeline. In a later analysis, every TCR beta chain was defined by the combination of its CDR3 amino acid sequence and its V-gene family, and reads without a unique V-gene family were dropped. As a way to deal with suspected cross-contamination and a sequencing artifact, a later analysis dropped 450 to 700 nucleotide sequences that were highly shared and had low generation probability. For each public chain, a later analysis derived a clonal expansion index from normalized ranks of inferred template counts within each repertoire. In a later analysis, generation probabilities were computed with a VDJ recombination model fitted to out-of-frame rearrangements, and the resulting probabilities were checked against IGoR. In a later analysis, TCR-TCR, TCR-HLA and TCR-CMV co-occurrence was scored with hypergeometric tests, and a repertoire-size bias correction was applied to TCR pairs. A later analysis estimated false discovery rates by permuting HLA or CMV assignments 20 times. In a later analysis, co-occurring TCRs were grouped with DBSCAN, and TCRdist sequence similarity was added when clustering was performed within HLA-allele-positive subsets. Repertoires with fewer than 30,000 or more than 120,000 public chains were left out of co-occurrence clustering, as were four to six repertoires with anomalous nucleotide sharing. TCRdb took this table from immuneACCESS and kept in-frame rearrangements with V and J called. Such tables lack part of the clones; where checked against another copy, unresolved V genes explain under half of the gap, and the rest is unexplained. Clone size and the V and J calls come from that table; the DNA yielded D and trimming. For this sample there are roughly 130,000 clones; 55% to 75% appear just once. About 1.6% of the sample comes from the top ten.

The cohort was made up of several hundred healthy bone marrow donors. Cohort members were all nominally healthy when sampled, although unrecorded immune exposures were likely present. The donor was CMV seropositive and belonged to the group of more than 250 seropositive cohort members. Each donor provided a peripheral blood sample, and peripheral blood mononuclear cells were used for TCR beta sequencing. Genomic DNA was extracted from the blood cell samples with the Qiagen DNeasy Blood Extraction Kit. Results the study describes overall, beyond this receptor: The authors suggested that the approach could potentially be generalized to other disease states and immunological phenotypes. In a later analysis, TCR association rates were found to vary across HLA loci, with the most associated TCRs seen for DRB1 alleles and the fewest for HLA-C alleles. A further reported finding was that TCR beta sequences accurately predicted the HLA-A and HLA-B alleles for most subjects in the first cohort. In a later analysis, 15,000 to 20,000 TCR beta sequences were associated with specific HLA alleles at a false discovery rate of 0.05. In vitro tests confirmed that a few of the cytomegalovirus-associated TCR beta chains recognize cytomegalovirus antigens. The study gave a list of 150 to 200 TCR beta chains associated with cytomegalovirus. Several of the top co-occurrence clusters appeared to be linked to parvovirus B19, influenza, CMV and Epstein-Barr virus, according to a later analysis. When HLA alleles, especially DR and DQ, strongly co-occurred, attributing TCR associations to individual alleles was difficult. Because some donors lacked HLA typing at each locus, the association tests relied only on the typed subset. Compared with equally common non-associated chains, HLA-associated TCR beta chains in a later analysis were more clonally expanded and had lower generation probabilities. A later genetic analysis associated a missense DCLRE1C variant with V-gene and J-gene trimming of TCR beta chains, and an independent cohort replicated the association. A later genetic analysis reported fewer N-insertions in productive TCRs among donors in an Asian-associated ancestry cluster than the approximately 670-donor mean. Cytomegalovirus status was reported to be diagnosed by the classifier with high specificity and sensitivity in both the original and validation cohorts. Immune exposure information for the cohort was limited to CMV serostatus. This cohort had only TCR beta chains sequenced, and the lack of alpha or paired-chain data limited which features could be detected. Linkage disequilibrium might explain the correlated functional status among segregating V segments, but an unknown experimental factor could not be excluded. Most CMV-associated TCR beta chains appeared to be HLA-restricted in a later analysis, and the HLA associations seemed to be driven largely by CMV exposure. A cluster of highly shared sequence variants was judged likely to be a technical artifact of the sequencing pipeline. In an earlier analysis of more than 450 of the donors, most TCR beta V segments were observed in productive rearrangements about 90% or about 30% of the time, broadly matching IMGT annotations. Over 15 rarely observed V segments, including chromosome 9 orphons, were excluded from the earlier analysis of 550 to 700 of the donors because counts were too low. Roughly uniform sequencing depth across donors was assumed in presence/absence analyses, although this assumption may not hold. While some public TCRs were present in many individuals, most TCR sequences turned up only very rarely across donors. Some IMGT-functional V segments, including TRBV6-2 and TRBV6-3, could not be told apart with the 87-base-pair reads, so those segments were excluded.

Trimming leaves V shorter by 2 bases and J shorter by 7 bases, with the junction holding 7 bases beyond the gene matches. Reading the germline V gene gives CDR1 MNHEY and CDR2 SVGAGI. Measured from the cysteine to the phenylalanine, the CDR3 is 15 residues long. Solely the CDR3 DNA is kept, with 45 bases framed from the first base. This clone was picked up a small number of times. There is no known antigen for this receptor. No much larger clonotype is one base removed from it; base qualities were not supplied. Here the chain combines TRBV6-5 and TRBJ2-1, with 8 bases aligning to TRBD1. Source material: PBMCs. This clonotype originated in a man under 40 in good health and CMV-seropositive. The DNA sequence reads TGTGCCAGCAGTTACCTTATCGGACAGGGTAATGAGCAGTTCTTC. It specifies CASSYLIGQGNEQFF.